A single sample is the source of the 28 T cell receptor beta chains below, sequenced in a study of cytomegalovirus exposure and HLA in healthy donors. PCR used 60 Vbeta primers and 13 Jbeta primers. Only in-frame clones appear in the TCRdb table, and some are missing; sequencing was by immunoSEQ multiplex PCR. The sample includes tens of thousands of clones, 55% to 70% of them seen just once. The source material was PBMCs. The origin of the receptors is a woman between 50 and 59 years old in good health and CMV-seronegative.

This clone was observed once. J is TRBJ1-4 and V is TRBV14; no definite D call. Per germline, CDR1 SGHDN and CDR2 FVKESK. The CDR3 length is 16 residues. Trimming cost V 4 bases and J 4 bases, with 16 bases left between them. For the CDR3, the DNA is TGTGCCAGCAGCCCCCACTCCGGGGTGAGTAATGAAAAACTGTTTTTT. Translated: CASSPHSGVSNEKLFF.

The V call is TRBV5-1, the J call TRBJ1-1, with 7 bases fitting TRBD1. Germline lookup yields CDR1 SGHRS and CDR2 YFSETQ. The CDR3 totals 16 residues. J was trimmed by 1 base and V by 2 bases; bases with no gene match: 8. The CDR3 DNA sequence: TGCGCCAGCAGCTTAATGCCGGGACAGCCGAACACTGAAGCTTTCTTT. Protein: CASSLMPGQPNTEAFF.

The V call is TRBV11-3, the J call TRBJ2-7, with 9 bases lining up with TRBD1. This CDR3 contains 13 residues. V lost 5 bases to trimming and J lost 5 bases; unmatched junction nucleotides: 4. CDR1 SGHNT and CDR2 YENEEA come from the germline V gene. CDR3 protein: CASSTGTGNEQYF. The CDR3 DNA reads TGTGCCAGCAGCACCGGGACAGGGAACGAGCAGTACTTC.

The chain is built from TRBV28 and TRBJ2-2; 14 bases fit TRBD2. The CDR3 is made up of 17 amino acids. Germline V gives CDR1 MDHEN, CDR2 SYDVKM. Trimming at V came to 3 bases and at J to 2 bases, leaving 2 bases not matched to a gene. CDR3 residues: CASSLGLAGENTGELFF. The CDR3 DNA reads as TGTGCCAGCAGTTTGGGACTAGCGGGAGAAAACACCGGGGAGCTGTTTTTT.

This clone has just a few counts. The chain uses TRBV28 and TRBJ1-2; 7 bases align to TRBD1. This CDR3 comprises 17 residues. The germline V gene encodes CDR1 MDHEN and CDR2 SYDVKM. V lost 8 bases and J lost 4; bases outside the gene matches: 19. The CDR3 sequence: CASLSYSGTDAIYGYTF. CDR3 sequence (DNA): TGTGCCAGCCTATCCTACTCCGGGACAGACGCTATCTATGGCTACACCTTC.

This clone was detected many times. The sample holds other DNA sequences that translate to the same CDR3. The CDR3 is CAIRLAGESYEQYF. DNA for the CDR3: TGTGCCATCAGGCTAGCGGGAGAGTCCTACGAGCAGTACTTC. The V gene is TRBV10-3, the J gene TRBJ2-7; 10 bases map to TRBD2. This CDR3 is 14 amino acids long. The germline CDR1 and CDR2 sequences are ENHRY and SYGVKD. V lost 6 bases, J lost 1 base, and 3 bases stayed unmatched.

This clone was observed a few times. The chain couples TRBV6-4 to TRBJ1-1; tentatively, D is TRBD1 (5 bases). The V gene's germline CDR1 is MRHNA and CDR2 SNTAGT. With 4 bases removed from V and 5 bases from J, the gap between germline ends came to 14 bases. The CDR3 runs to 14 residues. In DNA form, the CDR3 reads TGTGCCAGCAGTGCAACACCGCGGGGGACTGAAGCTTTCTTT. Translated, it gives CASSATPRGTEAFF.

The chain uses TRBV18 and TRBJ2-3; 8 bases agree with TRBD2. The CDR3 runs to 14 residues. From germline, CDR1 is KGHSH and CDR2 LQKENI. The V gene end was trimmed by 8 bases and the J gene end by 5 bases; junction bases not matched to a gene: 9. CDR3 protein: CASRGGLGLDTQYF. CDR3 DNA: TGTGCCAGCCGCGGGGGACTAGGACTAGATACGCAGTATTTT.

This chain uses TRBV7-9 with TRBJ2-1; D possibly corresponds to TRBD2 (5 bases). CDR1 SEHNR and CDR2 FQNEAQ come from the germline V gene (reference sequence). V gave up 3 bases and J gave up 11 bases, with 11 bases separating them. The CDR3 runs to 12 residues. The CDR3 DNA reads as TGTGCCAGCAGCTTTGAGGGATACAAGCAGTTCTTC. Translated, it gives CASSFEGYKQFF.

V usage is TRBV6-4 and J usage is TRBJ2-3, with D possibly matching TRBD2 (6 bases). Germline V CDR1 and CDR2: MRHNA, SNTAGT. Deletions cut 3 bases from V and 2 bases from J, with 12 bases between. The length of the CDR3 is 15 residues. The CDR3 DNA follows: TGTGCCAGCAGTGAAGCCGGCGGGGACACAGATACGCAGTATTTT. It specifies CASSEAGGDTDTQYF.

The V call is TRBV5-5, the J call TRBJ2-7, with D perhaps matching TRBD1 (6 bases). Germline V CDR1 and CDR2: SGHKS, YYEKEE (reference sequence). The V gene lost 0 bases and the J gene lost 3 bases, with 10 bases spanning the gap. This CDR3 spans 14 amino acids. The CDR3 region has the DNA TGTGCCAGCAGCTTGGCCGGCAGGGGCTACGAGCAGTACTTC. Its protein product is CASSLAGRGYEQYF.

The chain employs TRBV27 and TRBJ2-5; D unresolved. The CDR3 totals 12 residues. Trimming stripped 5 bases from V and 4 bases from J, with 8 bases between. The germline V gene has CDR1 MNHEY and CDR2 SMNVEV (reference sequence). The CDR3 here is CASSPAGETQYF. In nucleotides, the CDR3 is TGTGCCAGCAGTCCTGCCGGAGAGACCCAGTACTTC.

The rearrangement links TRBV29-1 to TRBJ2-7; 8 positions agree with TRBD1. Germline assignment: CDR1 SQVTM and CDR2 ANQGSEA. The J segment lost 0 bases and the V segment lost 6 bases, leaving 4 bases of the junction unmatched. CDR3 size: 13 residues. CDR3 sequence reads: CSVRTGPSYEQYF. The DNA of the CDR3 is TGCAGCGTGCGGACAGGGCCCTCCTACGAGCAGTACTTC.

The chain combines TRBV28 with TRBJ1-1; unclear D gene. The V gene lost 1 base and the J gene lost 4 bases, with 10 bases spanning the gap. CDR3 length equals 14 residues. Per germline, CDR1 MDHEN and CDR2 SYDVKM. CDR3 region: CASSLSARGTEAFF. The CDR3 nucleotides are TGTGCCAGCAGTTTATCCGCCCGGGGCACTGAAGCTTTCTTT. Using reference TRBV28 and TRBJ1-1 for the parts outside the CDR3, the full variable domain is DVKVTQSSRYLVKRTGEKVFLECVQDMDHENMFWYRQDPGLGLRLIYFSYDVKMKEKGDIPEGYSVSREKKERFSLILESASTNQTSMYLCASSLSARGTEAFFGQGTRLTVV.

This CDR3 is CSVVDMNTEAFF. The CDR3, as DNA: TGCAGCGTTGTCGACATGAACACTGAAGCTTTCTTT. The chain couples TRBV29-1 to TRBJ1-1; no reliable D call. Germline lookup yields CDR1 SQVTM and CDR2 ANQGSEA. V was trimmed by 4 bases and J by 0 bases, leaving 6 bases between them. CDR3 size: 12 residues.

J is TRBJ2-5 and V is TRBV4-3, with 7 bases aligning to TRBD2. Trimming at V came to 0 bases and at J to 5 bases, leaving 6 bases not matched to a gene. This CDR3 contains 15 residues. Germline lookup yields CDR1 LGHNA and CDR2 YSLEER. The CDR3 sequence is CASSQDHGRGETQYF. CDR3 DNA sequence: TGCGCCAGCAGCCAAGATCATGGGCGGGGGGAGACCCAGTACTTC.

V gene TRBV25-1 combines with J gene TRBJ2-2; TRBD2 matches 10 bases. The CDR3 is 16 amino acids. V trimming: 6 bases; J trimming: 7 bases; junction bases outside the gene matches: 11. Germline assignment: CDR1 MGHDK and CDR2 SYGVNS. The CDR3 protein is CASRAPTGTSVGELFF. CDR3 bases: TGTGCCAGCAGGGCCCCGACAGGGACTAGCGTCGGGGAGCTGTTTTTT.

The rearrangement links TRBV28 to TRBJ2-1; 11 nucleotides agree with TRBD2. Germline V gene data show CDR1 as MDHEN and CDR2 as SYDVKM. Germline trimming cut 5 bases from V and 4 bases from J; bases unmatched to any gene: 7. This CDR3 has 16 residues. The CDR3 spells CASSLPGLAAYNEQFF. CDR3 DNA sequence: TGTGCCAGCAGTCTCCCGGGACTAGCGGCGTACAATGAGCAGTTCTTC.

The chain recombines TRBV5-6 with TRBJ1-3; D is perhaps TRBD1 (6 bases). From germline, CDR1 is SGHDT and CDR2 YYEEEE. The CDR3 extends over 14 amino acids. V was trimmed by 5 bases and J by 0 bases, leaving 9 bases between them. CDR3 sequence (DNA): TGTGCCAGCAGACAGGGATTCTCTGGAAACACCATATATTTT. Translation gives CASRQGFSGNTIYF.

The CDR3 coding sequence is TGTGCCAGCAGCTCACAGGGTGGCTACGAGCAGTACTTC. Protein: CASSSQGGYEQYF. This sequence joins TRBV7-2 and TRBJ2-7, with a possible D match to TRBD1 (6 bases). This CDR3 region has 13 residues. CDR1 is SGHTA, CDR2 FQGNSA, per germline. V was trimmed by 4 bases and J by 3 bases, leaving 10 bases between them.

The CDR3 region has the DNA TGTGCCAGCAGCGTTGGGGGGGCTGGATACGAGCAGTACTTC. This encodes CASSVGGAGYEQYF. The gene calls are TRBV9 and TRBJ2-7, with D maybe TRBD2 (7 bases). Germline assignment: CDR1 SGDLS and CDR2 YYNGEE. The germline V and J ends were trimmed by 2 bases and 4 bases, with 13 bases remaining between them. CDR3 length equals 14 residues.

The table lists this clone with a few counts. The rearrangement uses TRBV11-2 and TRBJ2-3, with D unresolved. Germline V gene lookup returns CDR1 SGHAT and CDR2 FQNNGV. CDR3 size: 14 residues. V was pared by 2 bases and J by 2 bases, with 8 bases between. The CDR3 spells CASSLPLPTDTQYF. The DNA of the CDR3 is TGTGCCAGCAGCTTACCCCTACCCACAGATACGCAGTATTTT.

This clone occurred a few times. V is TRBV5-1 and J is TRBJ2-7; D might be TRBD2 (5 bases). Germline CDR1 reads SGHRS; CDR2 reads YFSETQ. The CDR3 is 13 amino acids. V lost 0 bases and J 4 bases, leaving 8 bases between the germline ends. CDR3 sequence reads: CASSLVGEYEQYF. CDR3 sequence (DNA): TGCGCCAGCAGCTTGGTTGGGGAGTACGAGCAGTACTTC. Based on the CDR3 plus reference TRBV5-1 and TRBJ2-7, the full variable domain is KAGVTQTPRYLIKTRGQQVTLSCSPISGHRSVSWYQQTPGQGLQFLFEYFSETQRNKGNFPGRFSGRQFSNSRSEMNVSTLELGDSALYLCASSLVGEYEQYFGPGTRLTVT.

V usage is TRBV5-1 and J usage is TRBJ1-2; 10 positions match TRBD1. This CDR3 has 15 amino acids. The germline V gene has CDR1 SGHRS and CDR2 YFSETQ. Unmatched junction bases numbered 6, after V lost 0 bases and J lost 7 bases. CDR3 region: CASSLAGDRGPGYTF. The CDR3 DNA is TGCGCCAGCAGCTTGGCCGGGGACAGGGGTCCTGGCTACACCTTC.

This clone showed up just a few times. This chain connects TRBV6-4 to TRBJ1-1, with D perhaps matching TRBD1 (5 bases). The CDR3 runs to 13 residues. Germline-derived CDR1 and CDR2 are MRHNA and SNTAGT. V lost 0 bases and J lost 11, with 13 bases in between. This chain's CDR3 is CASSDSWVRDAFF. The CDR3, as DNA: TGTGCCAGCAGTGACTCGTGGGTCAGGGATGCTTTCTTT.

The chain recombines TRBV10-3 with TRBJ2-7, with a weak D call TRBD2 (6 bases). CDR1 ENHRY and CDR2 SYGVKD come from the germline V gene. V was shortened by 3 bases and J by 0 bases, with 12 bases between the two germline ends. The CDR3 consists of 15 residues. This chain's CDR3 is CAISDPGLSSYEQYF. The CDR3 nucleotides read TGTGCCATCAGTGACCCGGGACTCAGCTCCTACGAGCAGTACTTC.

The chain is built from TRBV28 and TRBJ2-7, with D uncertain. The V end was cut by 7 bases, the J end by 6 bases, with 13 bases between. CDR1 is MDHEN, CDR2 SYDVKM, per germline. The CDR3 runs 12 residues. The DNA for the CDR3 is TGTGCCAGCAAGAACTACGGGTCCGAGCAGTACTTC. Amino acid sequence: CASKNYGSEQYF.

The DNA of the CDR3 is TGTGCCAGCAGTGAACCCGACAAATCTTCCTATGGCTACACCTTC. Protein sequence: CASSEPDKSSYGYTF. The chain uses TRBV6-1 and TRBJ1-2, with D unresolved. This CDR3 has 15 residues. With 2 bases removed from V and 4 bases from J, the gap between germline ends came to 14 bases. Germline V gives CDR1 MNHNS, CDR2 SASEGT.